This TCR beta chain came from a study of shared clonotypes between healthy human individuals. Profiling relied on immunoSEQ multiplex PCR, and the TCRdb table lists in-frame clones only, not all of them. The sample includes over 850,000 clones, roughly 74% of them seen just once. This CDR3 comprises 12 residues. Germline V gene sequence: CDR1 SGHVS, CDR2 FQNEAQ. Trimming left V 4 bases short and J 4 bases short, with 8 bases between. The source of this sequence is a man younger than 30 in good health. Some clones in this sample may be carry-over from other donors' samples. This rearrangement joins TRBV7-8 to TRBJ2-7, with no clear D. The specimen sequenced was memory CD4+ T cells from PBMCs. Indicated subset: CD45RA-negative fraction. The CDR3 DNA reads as TGTGCCAGCAGCTCCGGGTGGTACGAGCAGTACTTC. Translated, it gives CASSSGWYEQYF. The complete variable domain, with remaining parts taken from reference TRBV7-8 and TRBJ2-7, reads GAGVSQSPRYKVAKRGQDVALRCDPISGHVSLFWYQQALGQGPEFLTYFQNEAQLDKSGLPSDRFFAERPEGSVSTLKIQRTQQEDSAVYLCASSSGWYEQYFGPGTRLTVT.